These 32 T cell receptor beta chains came from one sample sequenced in a study of patients and donors after allogeneic stem cell transplantation. TCRdb ran MiXCR on the RT-PCR reads and lists one entry per CDR3 protein. This sample has 920,000 or so distinct CDR3 sequences, with roughly 18% found just once. Material for sequencing was blood, either unsorted or a sorted T cell fraction (not recorded which). These receptors came from a human donor who was either an allogeneic HSCT recipient or a stem cell or donor lymphocyte infusion donor (not recorded which). It is not recorded whose cells these are; they may come from a transplant donor.

The rearrangement links TRBV30 to TRBJ2-1; D call uncertain. CDR1 and CDR2 (germline): GTSNPN, SVGIG (reference sequence). This CDR3 spans 11 amino acids. Trimming shortened V by 2 bases and J by 7 bases, and 6 bases separated the two germline ends. CDR3 in amino acids: CAWSRGNEQFF. The CDR3 DNA sequence: TGTGCCTGGAGTCGAGGAAATGAGCAGTTCTTC.

CDR3 region: CASSLEMYQPQHF. The DNA of the CDR3 is TGTGCCAGCAGCTTAGAAATGTATCAGCCCCAGCATTTT. This chain connects TRBV11-2 to TRBJ1-5, with D hard to call. The V end was cut by 0 bases, the J end by 5 bases, with 5 bases between. Germline V gives CDR1 SGHAT, CDR2 FQNNGV. This CDR3 has 13 amino acids.

This clonotype was seen more than once but under ten times. This chain connects TRBV20-1 to TRBJ2-7; D is uncertain. This CDR3 has 13 residues. Germline V gene lookup returns CDR1 DFQATT and CDR2 SNEGSKA (reference sequence). With 4 bases removed from V and 2 bases from J, the gap between germline ends came to 12 bases. The CDR3 bases are TGCAGTGCTAAGGCAGTTCTCACCTACGAGCAGTACTTC. Translating gives CSAKAVLTYEQYF.

The CDR3 protein is CASSTPPAGGKFNEQFF. In DNA, the CDR3 is TGTGCCAGTAGTACGCCTCCAGCGGGAGGAAAGTTCAATGAGCAGTTCTTC. This chain connects TRBV19 to TRBJ2-1, with 9 nucleotides matching TRBD2. Germline trimming cut 4 bases from V and 6 bases from J; bases unmatched to any gene: 13. Germline CDR1 reads LNHDA; CDR2 reads SQIVND (reference sequence). CDR3 length: 17 amino acids. Supplemented by reference TRBV19 and TRBJ2-1, the full variable domain reads DGGITQSPKYLFRKEGQNVTLSCEQNLNHDAMYWYRQDPGQGLRLIYYSQIVNDFQKGDIAEGYSVSREKKESFPLTVTSAQKNPTAFYLCASSTPPAGGKFNEQFFGPGTRLTVL.

This clonotype was seen only a few times. The rearrangement uses TRBV5-5 and TRBJ2-2; TRBD1 matches at 8 bases. The germline gives CDR1 SGHKS, CDR2 YYEKEE (reference sequence). The CDR3 extends over 16 amino acids. The ends lost 4 bases at V and 1 base at J; junction bases unmatched: 6. CDR3: CASSPPGQENTGELFF. CDR3 DNA: TGTGCCAGCAGCCCTCCGGGACAGGAGAACACCGGGGAGCTGTTTTTT.

V and J are TRBV27 and TRBJ2-7, with 7 nucleotides matching TRBD1. Trimming cost V 4 bases and J 3 bases; bases outside gene matches: 9. Germline V gene data show CDR1 as MNHEY and CDR2 as SMNVEV (reference sequence). The CDR3 length is 15 residues. CDR3 sequence (DNA): TGTGCCAGCAGTTCCCGGACAGGTGCGGGCTACGAGCAGTACTTC. This codes for CASSSRTGAGYEQYF.

This clonotype was detected only a few times. The chain couples TRBV29-1 to TRBJ1-1; 7 positions match TRBD1. In germline, CDR1 is SQVTM, CDR2 ANQGSEA. This CDR3 is built from 14 residues. Germline trimming cut 0 bases from V and 10 bases from J; bases unmatched to any gene: 11. CDR3 residues: CSVEDLSAGGRAFF. CDR3 bases: TGCAGCGTTGAAGATCTTTCGGCAGGGGGTAGAGCTTTCTTT.

This clonotype appeared a few times. The chain recombines TRBV12-3 or TRBV12-4 with TRBJ2-5; possible D gene TRBD2, 6 bases. Trimming stripped 6 bases from V and 2 bases from J, with 13 bases between. The CDR3 contains 14 residues. CDR3 coding DNA: TGTGCCAGCAGACCTGTGGGGAGGCAAGAGACCCAGTACTTC. Translated: CASRPVGRQETQYF.

This clonotype turned up a few times. V is TRBV7-2 and J is TRBJ2-7; TRBD1 is a possible D gene (5 bases). The CDR3 contains 14 residues. Germline assignment: CDR1 SGHTA and CDR2 FQGNSA. V was cut by 5 bases and J by 3 bases, with 14 bases left in between. DNA of the CDR3: TGTGCCAGCAGCCCTCGACAGATCTTCTACGAGCAGTACTTC. Protein sequence: CASSPRQIFYEQYF.

This chain connects TRBV23-1 to TRBJ1-2; no definite D call. TRBV23-1 is treated as an ORF (open reading frame) with a function not yet certain. Trimming removed 7 bases from V and 4 bases from J, with 25 bases in between. The CDR3 is 17 residues long. CDR3 nucleotide sequence: TGCGCCAGCACCCAAACCAAGGAACCCCGGCGGAGCTATGGCTACACCTTC. Protein sequence: CASTQTKEPRRSYGYTF.

This clonotype was found a few times. This sequence joins TRBV7-9 and TRBJ1-1; D unclear. CDR1 and CDR2 from the germline V gene are SEHNR and FQNEAQ (reference sequence). This CDR3 comprises 15 residues. V shed 1 base and J shed 4 bases, with 13 bases lying between them. The CDR3 DNA sequence: TGTGCCAGCAGCTTAGACGGGGTCGCAGGCACTGAAGCTTTCTTT. Translating gives CASSLDGVAGTEAFF.

V and J are TRBV9 and TRBJ2-1, with 13 bases fitting TRBD2. V dropped 4 bases and J dropped 11; count of bases not matched to a gene: 6. The germline V gene encodes CDR1 SGDLS and CDR2 YYNGEE. The CDR3 spans 14 residues. The chain's CDR3 is CASSPGTSGTKQFF. The CDR3 coding sequence is TGTGCCAGCAGCCCCGGGACTAGCGGGACGAAGCAGTTCTTC.

This clonotype has a single count. The junction shows a germline mismatch at one end, possibly a read error. The chain links TRBV4-1 to TRBJ2-3, with TRBD2 matching over 7 bases. The germline gives CDR1 MGHRA, CDR2 YSYEKL. The CDR3 has 16 amino acids. This CDR3 reads CASSLREGMHPDSQYF. CDR3 in DNA: TGCGCCAGCAGCCTGAGGGAGGGAATGCATCCAGATTCGCAGTATTTT.

This clonotype has at least ten counts. The genes are TRBV20-1 and TRBJ1-2; D is uncertain. The germline V gene encodes CDR1 DFQATT and CDR2 SNEGSKA (reference sequence). Trimming took 6 bases from V and 4 from J, leaving 15 bases between them. This CDR3 contains 13 residues. The CDR3 bases are TGCAGTGCAGAGAAGGAGGTCGGCTATGGCTACACCTTC. It is translated as CSAEKEVGYGYTF.

The chain joins TRBV19 to TRBJ1-1, with TRBD1 matching 12 bases. J was trimmed by 9 bases and V by 5 bases; bases with no gene match: 7. Germline V gene lookup returns CDR1 LNHDA and CDR2 SQIVND (reference sequence). The CDR3 sequence is 14 residues long. CDR3 in DNA: TGTGCCAGTAGTGGGGGACAGGGGGCTCTGAAAGCTTTCTTT. Its translation is CASSGGQGALKAFF. Full variable domain (outside the CDR3, taken from reference TRBV19 and TRBJ1-1): DGGITQSPKYLFRKEGQNVTLSCEQNLNHDAMYWYRQDPGQGLRLIYYSQIVNDFQKGDIAEGYSVSREKKESFPLTVTSAQKNPTAFYLCASSGGQGALKAFFGQGTRLTVV.

The V and J genes are TRBV6-1 and TRBJ2-3; D gene unclear. V was clipped by 4 bases and J by 5 bases, with 16 bases between them. The germline V gene encodes CDR1 MNHNS and CDR2 SASEGT. The length of the CDR3 is 15 residues. DNA of the CDR3: TGTGCCAGCAGTGTCGACCCGAACCCAGGAGATACGCAGTATTTT. Protein: CASSVDPNPGDTQYF.

The V gene is TRBV19, the J gene TRBJ1-5; tentative D call: TRBD1 (5 bases). CDR1 LNHDA and CDR2 SQIVND come from the germline V gene (reference sequence). The CDR3 is made up of 16 amino acids. Trimming stripped 10 bases from V and 2 bases from J, with 21 bases between. The CDR3 sequence is CATRVDSPSRNQPQHF. The CDR3 nucleotides read TGTGCCACTAGGGTAGACAGCCCGTCGCGCAATCAGCCCCAGCATTTT.

CDR3: CASSHRDRGGEKLFF. In DNA form, the CDR3 reads TGTGCCAGCAGCCACCGGGACAGGGGAGGTGAAAAACTGTTTTTT. The chain employs TRBV9 and TRBJ1-4; 10 bases align to TRBD1. Germline assignment: CDR1 SGDLS and CDR2 YYNGEE. V gave up 4 bases and J gave up 7 bases; unmatched junction bases: 7. This CDR3 comprises 15 residues.

The chain is built from TRBV5-1 and TRBJ2-5, with 9 bases fitting TRBD2. The V and J ends lost 2 bases and 3 bases, in that order; junction bases with no gene match: 5. The V gene's germline CDR1 is SGHRS and CDR2 YFSETQ. CDR3 length: 15 amino acids. CDR3 nucleotides: TGCGCCAGCAGCTTTAGCGGGGGATCGGAAGAGACCCAGTACTTC. It specifies CASSFSGGSEETQYF.

This clonotype occurred a few times. The rearrangement links TRBV5-1 to TRBJ2-3, with TRBD2 matching over 16 bases. From germline, CDR1 is SGHRS and CDR2 YFSETQ. This CDR3 has 17 amino acids. Trimming cost V 4 bases and J 0 bases; bases outside gene matches: 2. The chain's CDR3 is CASSGGLAGGSTDTQYF. The DNA for the CDR3 is TGCGCCAGCAGCGGGGGACTAGCGGGAGGGAGCACAGATACGCAGTATTTT.

V usage is TRBV15 and J usage is TRBJ2-3; 10 nucleotides line up with TRBD2. V lost 0 bases to trimming and J lost 2 bases; unmatched junction nucleotides: 8. Per the germline V gene, CDR1 is LNHNV and CDR2 is YYDKDF (reference sequence). CDR3 length: 18 residues. The CDR3 DNA sequence: TGTGCCACCAGCAGAGAAAACAGCGGGAGGGCCCCCACAGATACGCAGTATTTT. It codes for CATSRENSGRAPTDTQYF.

This clonotype has a handful of counts. The rearrangement uses TRBV13 and TRBJ1-3; D may be TRBD1 (5 bases). This CDR3 is built from 13 residues. Trimming removed 1 base from V and 6 bases from J, with 7 bases in between. The germline V gene encodes CDR1 PRHDT and CDR2 FYEKMQ (reference sequence). Written as DNA, the CDR3 is TGTGCCAGCAGCTTAGCACAGGCAAACACCATATATTTT. Translation: CASSLAQANTIYF. Supplemented by reference TRBV13 and TRBJ1-3, the full variable domain reads AAGVIQSPRHLIKEKRETATLKCYPIPRHDTVYWYQQGPGQDPQFLISFYEKMQSDKGSIPDRFSAQQFSDYHSELNMSSLELGDSALYFCASSLAQANTIYFGEGSWLTVV.

This clonotype was observed a handful of times. The rearrangement joins TRBV29-1 to TRBJ2-7; D ambiguous. The germline V gene encodes CDR1 SQVTM and CDR2 ANQGSEA. Trimming pared 0 bases from V and 3 bases from J, leaving 6 bases between. There are 12 residues in the CDR3. The CDR3: CSVEDWGYEQYF. The CDR3 DNA sequence: TGCAGCGTTGAAGATTGGGGCTACGAGCAGTACTTC.

A few counts support this clonotype. V is TRBV4-1 and J is TRBJ1-1; D is unresolved. V dropped 1 base and J dropped 6 bases, with 15 bases sitting between them. Germline CDR1 is MGHRA and CDR2 is YSYEKL. This CDR3 comprises 15 residues. The DNA for the CDR3 is TGCGCCAGCAGCCAAGTCTCCAGGCGGGTCTCTGAAGCTTTCTTT. This gives the protein CASSQVSRRVSEAFF.

The V gene is TRBV6-5, the J gene TRBJ2-7; tentatively, D is TRBD2 (5 bases). Germline V gives CDR1 MNHEY, CDR2 SVGAGI. V shed 6 bases and J shed 2 bases, with 17 bases lying between them. The CDR3 consists of 15 residues. This CDR3 is CASSYLGGRPYEQYF. In DNA form, the CDR3 reads TGTGCCAGCAGCTACCTCGGAGGCAGGCCCTACGAGCAGTACTTC.

This clonotype has just a few counts. The V and J genes are TRBV5-4 and TRBJ2-1, with D perhaps matching TRBD2 (5 bases). The CDR3 has 15 residues. V was trimmed by 0 bases and J by 0 bases, leaving 7 bases between them. Germline V lookup: CDR1 SGHNT, CDR2 YYREEE (reference sequence). The CDR3 DNA is TGTGCCAGCAGCTTGGAAGCGGACTCCTACAATGAGCAGTTCTTC. Amino acid sequence: CASSLEADSYNEQFF.

This clonotype has more than one count but fewer than ten. The gene calls are TRBV11-2 and TRBJ1-1, with 7 nucleotides matching TRBD1. CDR3 size: 15 residues. The ends lost 4 bases at V and 7 bases at J; junction bases unmatched: 12. Germline lookup yields CDR1 SGHAT and CDR2 FQNNGV. CDR3 sequence reads: CASSSLRGRWDEAFF. DNA of the CDR3: TGTGCCAGCAGCTCATTGAGGGGGCGATGGGATGAAGCTTTCTTT.

At least ten counts were recorded for this clonotype. V and J are TRBV5-1 and TRBJ1-5; TRBD1 might be the D (5 bases). The CDR3 is 14 amino acids. Germline V gene data show CDR1 as SGHRS and CDR2 as YFSETQ. Trimming pared 4 bases from V and 5 bases from J, leaving 13 bases between. The CDR3 DNA sequence: TGCGCCAGCAGCGGAAGGGACGGCCATCAGCCCCAGCATTTT. Protein sequence: CASSGRDGHQPQHF.

This clonotype occurred a few times. The V call is TRBV29-1, the J call TRBJ2-7; no reliable D call. Germline lookup yields CDR1 SQVTM and CDR2 ANQGSEA. V was shortened by 4 bases and J by 5 bases, with 12 bases between the two germline ends. This CDR3 region has 12 residues. CDR3 sequence: CSVGDLRNEQYF. CDR3 coding DNA: TGCAGCGTTGGCGACCTGAGAAACGAGCAGTACTTC.

This clonotype was observed a few times. This rearrangement joins TRBV20-1 to TRBJ2-3; TRBD2 aligns across 10 bases. The CDR3 consists of 14 residues. V trimming: 6 bases; J trimming: 2 bases; junction bases outside the gene matches: 5. Germline V gives CDR1 DFQATT, CDR2 SNEGSKA (reference sequence). The chain's CDR3 is CSAVTSGATDTQYF. DNA for the CDR3: TGCAGTGCAGTAACTAGCGGGGCCACAGATACGCAGTATTTT.

This clonotype was detected many times. This chain joins TRBV12-3 or TRBV12-4 and TRBJ2-3; the D gene is possibly TRBD1 (5 bases). Trimming cost V 6 bases and J 2 bases, with 18 bases left between them. This CDR3 region has 16 residues. This chain's CDR3 is CASSLTSWGHTDTQYF. The CDR3 DNA is TGTGCCAGCAGCCTGACTTCTTGGGGCCACACAGATACGCAGTATTTT.

The chain has TRBV5-1 and TRBJ2-2; 7 nucleotides match TRBD2. J gave up 7 bases and V 4 bases, and 7 bases lay outside the gene matches. The length of the CDR3 is 14 residues. The germline V gene has CDR1 SGHRS and CDR2 YFSETQ. The CDR3 sequence is CASSPTSVGGELFF. CDR3 DNA: TGCGCCAGCAGCCCAACTAGCGTAGGCGGGGAGCTGTTTTTT.